This paragraph reports one T cell receptor (beta chain). Its antigen remains unknown. The data were taken from a study of cytomegalovirus exposure and HLA in healthy donors. Study results and caveats: 164 TCR beta chains were listed as cytomegalovirus-associated.

V lost 4 bases, J lost 2 bases, and 18 bases stayed unmatched. Germline V CDR1 and CDR2: LGHNA, YSLEER. CDR3 length: 21 amino acids. Researchers ran the PCR with 60 Vbeta and 13 Jbeta primers. Clones were sequenced by immunoSEQ multiplex PCR, and TCRdb holds only the in-frame ones, with some missing. The sample gives 35,000 to 45,000 clones, roughly half of which show up once; 12% is in the top ten. The receptor's source is a human donor in good health. The sample was PBMCs. The rearrangement uses TRBV4-3 and TRBJ2-3, with 13 bases matching TRBD2. The CDR3 region is CASSPYFGTSGIQRITDTQYF. The CDR3 nucleotides are TGCGCCAGCAGCCCCTATTTCGGGACTAGCGGGATCCAGCGAATCACAGATACGCAGTATTTT.